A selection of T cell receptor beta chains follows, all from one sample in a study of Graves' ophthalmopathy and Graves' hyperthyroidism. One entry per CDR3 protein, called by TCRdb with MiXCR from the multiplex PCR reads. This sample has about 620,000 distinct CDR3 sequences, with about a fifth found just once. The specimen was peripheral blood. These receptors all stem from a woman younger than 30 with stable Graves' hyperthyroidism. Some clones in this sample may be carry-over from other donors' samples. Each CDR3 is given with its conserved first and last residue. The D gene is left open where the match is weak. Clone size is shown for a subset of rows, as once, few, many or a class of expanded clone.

CASSGRLGSNQPQHF,TGTGCCAGCAGTGGGCGGCTTGGGTCGAATCAGCCCCAGCATTTT,TRBJ1-5,NA,TRBV27,many
CSASLTIGHYDQYF,TGCAGTGCTTCCTTGACTATCGGCCACTACGATCAGTACTTC,TRBJ2-7,NA,TRBV20-1,once
CASRPLTARNEQYF,TGCGCCAGCAGACCTTTGACAGCCCGCAACGAGCAGTACTTC,TRBJ2-7,NA,TRBV10-2,many
CASSVLREHNQPQHF,TGTGCCAGCAGTGTCCTCCGGGAGCACAATCAGCCCCAGCATTTT,TRBJ1-5,NA,TRBV6-4,NA
CASSPGGSSTEAFF,TGCGCCAGCAGTCCTGGAGGGTCCAGCACTGAAGCTTTCTTT,TRBJ1-1,NA,TRBV10-2,NA
CASSLDEVPANYGYTF,TGTGCCAGCAGCCTGGACGAGGTTCCAGCTAACTATGGCTACACCTTC,TRBJ1-2,NA,TRBV6-1,NA
CSARDRGISNQPQHF,TGCAGTGCTAGAGATCGGGGGATCAGCAATCAGCCCCAGCATTTT,TRBJ1-5,NA,TRBV20-1,NA
CAISGGTGSYEQYF,TGTGCCATCAGTGGGGGGACAGGGAGCTACGAGCAGTACTTC,TRBJ2-7,TRBD1,TRBV10-3,many
CASSRHRDHSF,TGTGCCAGCAGTCGTCACAGGGATCACAGCTTC,TRBJ2-7,NA,TRBV12-3/TRBV12-4,many
CASSLVPPADEQYF,TGTGCCAGCAGTTTAGTACCCCCGGCGGACGAGCAGTACTTC,TRBJ2-7,NA,TRBV12-3/TRBV12-4,many
CASSPPRAYQPQHF,TGTGCCAGTAGTCCCCCCAGGGCTTATCAGCCCCAGCATTTT,TRBJ1-5,NA,TRBV19,NA
CASSESTGSLYGYTF,TGCGCCAGCAGTGAGTCGACCGGCAGTCTCTATGGCTACACCTTC,TRBJ1-2,NA,TRBV10-2,many
CSVGAGTSGRNTGELFF,TGCAGCGTTGGGGCCGGGACTAGCGGGAGGAACACCGGGGAGCTGTTTTTT,TRBJ2-2,TRBD2,TRBV29-1,NA
CATSDAQSYGYTF,TGTGCCACCAGTGATGCCCAGTCCTATGGCTACACCTTC,TRBJ1-2,NA,TRBV24-1,NA
CASSPSWGASSYEQYF,TGTGCCAGCAGTCCGTCGTGGGGCGCTAGCTCCTACGAGCAGTACTTC,TRBJ2-7,NA,TRBV6-1,NA
CSAMSAGGYQPQHF,TGCAGTGCTATGTCCGCGGGGGGATATCAGCCCCAGCATTTT,TRBJ1-5,NA,TRBV20-1,many
CATSKRDNSYEQYF,TGTGCCACCTCGAAACGGGACAACTCCTACGAGCAGTACTTC,TRBJ2-7,NA,TRBV6-1,many
CASSDPAGVEQFF,TGTGCCAGCAGTGATCCTGCAGGGGTTGAGCAGTTCTTC,TRBJ2-1,NA,TRBV6-1,few
CASTPTSGSSETQYF,TGTGCCAGCACCCCGACTAGCGGGAGTTCGGAGACCCAGTACTTC,TRBJ2-5,TRBD2,TRBV27,many
CASSSTGYQMF,TGTGCCAGCAGCTCTACAGGGTACCAGATGTTT,TRBJ1-1,NA,TRBV11-2,many
CASIDGSRLNYGYTF,TGTGCCAGCATAGACGGATCGCGCCTTAACTATGGCTACACCTTC,TRBJ1-2,NA,TRBV12-3/TRBV12-4,many
CASSLTQETQYF,TGTGCCAGCAGCTTAACCCAAGAGACCCAGTACTTC,TRBJ2-5,NA,TRBV11-1,many
CASSQEGGGVKRDEQYF,TGCGCCAGCAGCCAAGAGGGAGGAGGCGTTAAGAGGGACGAGCAGTACTTC,TRBJ2-7,NA,TRBV4-1,many
CASSPRDNQPQHF,TGTGCCAGCAGTCCTCGGGACAATCAGCCCCAGCATTTT,TRBJ1-5,NA,TRBV6-1,few
CAWVGDSRSTNYGYTF,TGTGCCTGGGTGGGGGACAGTCGATCGACTAACTATGGCTACACCTTC,TRBJ1-2,TRBD1,TRBV30,many
CASSPPPGYMNTEAFF,TGTGCCAGCAGCCCTCCCCCAGGATACATGAACACTGAAGCTTTCTTT,TRBJ1-1,NA,TRBV11-2,NA
CSVETGEAFF,TGCAGCGTTGAGACAGGTGAAGCTTTCTTT,TRBJ1-1,NA,TRBV29-1,NA
CASSEGDRQYF,TGTGCCAGCAGCGAGGGGGATCGGCAGTACTTC,TRBJ2-7,NA,TRBV5-6,NA
CASSLGGGTDYGYTF,TGTGCCAGCAGCTTAGGAGGGGGCACAGACTATGGCTACACCTTC,TRBJ1-2,TRBD1,TRBV7-9,many
CASMRPREGQPQHF,TGTGCCAGCATGAGACCCAGGGAGGGTCAGCCCCAGCATTTT,TRBJ1-5,NA,TRBV28,many
CASSSASWARPNYGYTF,TGCGCCAGCAGCTCGGCGTCGTGGGCTCGGCCTAACTATGGCTACACCTTC,TRBJ1-2,NA,TRBV5-1,many
CASSGGQGDRNQPQHF,TGTGCCAGCAGTGGAGGACAGGGGGATAGGAATCAGCCCCAGCATTTT,TRBJ1-5,TRBD1,TRBV2,many
CASSEGLAGAQQYF,TGCGCCAGCAGTGAAGGACTAGCGGGAGCTCAGCAGTACTTC,TRBJ2-7,TRBD2,TRBV10-1,many
CATSSELAGVGTGELFF,TGTGCCACCAGCAGTGAACTAGCGGGAGTGGGGACCGGGGAGCTGTTTTTT,TRBJ2-2,TRBD2,TRBV15,many
CASSYGLGAISETQYF,TGTGCCAGCAGTTACGGGTTAGGGGCCATCAGCGAGACCCAGTACTTC,TRBJ2-5,NA,TRBV6-5,many
CASSERTLSYEQYF,TGTGCCAGCAGTGAAAGGACACTCTCCTACGAGCAGTACTTC,TRBJ2-7,NA,TRBV6-1,many
CASSQDSGVTGRYGYTF,TGCGCCAGCAGCCAAGACTCGGGTGTCACGGGGCGCTATGGCTACACCTTC,TRBJ1-2,NA,TRBV4-1,many
CASSVGYQPQHF,TGTGCCAGCAGTGTTGGGTATCAGCCCCAGCATTTT,TRBJ1-5,NA,TRBV9,many
CSAKKTRVNTEAFF,TGCAGTGCTAAGAAAACTCGGGTGAACACTGAAGCTTTCTTT,TRBJ1-1,NA,TRBV20-1,many
CSVKEGNYGYTF,TGCAGCGTTAAAGAGGGGAACTATGGCTACACCTTC,TRBJ1-2,NA,TRBV29-1,NA
CASSFPRTASYEQYF,TGTGCCAGCAGCTTCCCCCGAACTGCTTCCTACGAGCAGTACTTC,TRBJ2-7,NA,TRBV7-2,NA